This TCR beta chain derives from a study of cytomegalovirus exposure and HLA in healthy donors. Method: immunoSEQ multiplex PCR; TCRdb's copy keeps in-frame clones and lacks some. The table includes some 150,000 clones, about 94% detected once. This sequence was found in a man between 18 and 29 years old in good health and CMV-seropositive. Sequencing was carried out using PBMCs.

CDR3 sequence reads: CASSQVGPMDEQFF. In DNA, the CDR3 is TGCGCCAGCAGCCAAGTGGGCCCGATGGATGAGCAGTTCTTC. V gene TRBV4-1 combines with J gene TRBJ2-1; D not certain. Trimming cost V 1 base and J 8 bases, with 12 bases left between them. Germline assignment: CDR1 MGHRA and CDR2 YSYEKL. The CDR3 runs to 14 residues.